The 20 T cell receptor beta chains given below trace back to one sample, sequenced in a study of blood T cell repertoires in COVID-19. The repertoire was sequenced with immunoSEQ multiplex PCR; TCRdb's copy has only in-frame clones and lacks some. The sample lists 150,000 to 200,000 clones; around 90% were seen once. The specimen was peripheral blood. Receptor source: a man aged 60 to 69 with active or convalescent COVID-19.

The chain employs TRBV6-6 and TRBJ1-5, with 8 positions matching TRBD1. The CDR3 consists of 12 residues. V dropped 4 bases and J dropped 13; count of bases not matched to a gene: 6. Per the germline V gene, CDR1 is MNHNY and CDR2 is SVGAGI (reference sequence). The CDR3 region is CASSSGGPIQHF. DNA of the CDR3: TGTGCCAGCAGTTCAGGGGGCCCAATTCAGCATTTT.

This sequence joins TRBV10-3 and TRBJ1-2; 7 bases match TRBD1. The ends lost 4 bases at V and 7 bases at J; junction bases unmatched: 6. Germline V gene lookup returns CDR1 ENHRY and CDR2 SYGVKD. The CDR3 contains 13 residues. DNA for the CDR3: TGTGCCATCAGTGGAGACAGGGAAACTGGCTACACCTTC. Translating it yields CAISGDRETGYTF.

The table lists this clone with a count of one. The genes are TRBV24-1 and TRBJ2-5; D is unclear. Deletions cut 5 bases from V and 2 bases from J, with 5 bases between. Germline CDR1 is KGHDR and CDR2 is SFDVKD. This CDR3 spans 12 amino acids. The CDR3 is CATSAGQETQYF. DNA for the CDR3: TGTGCCACCAGTGCAGGACAAGAGACCCAGTACTTC.

A few counts support this clone. The chain has TRBV7-3 and TRBJ1-2; D is ambiguous. V was clipped by 5 bases and J by 4 bases, with 8 bases between them. This CDR3 spans 12 amino acids. CDR1 is SGHTA, CDR2 FQGTGA, per germline. The CDR3 bases are TGTGCCAGCAGCACCCTGGCCTATGGCTACACCTTC. This encodes CASSTLAYGYTF. Based on the CDR3 plus reference TRBV7-3 and TRBJ1-2, the full variable domain is GAGVSQTPSNKVTEKGKYVELRCDPISGHTALYWYRQSLGQGPEFLIYFQGTGAADDSGLPNDRFFAVRPEGSVSTLKIQRTERGDSAVYLCASSTLAYGYTFGSGTRLTVV.

CDR3 DNA sequence: TGTGCCAGCAGTTTCAACTCTGGAAACACCATATATTTT. Translated, it gives CASSFNSGNTIYF. This rearrangement joins TRBV27 to TRBJ1-3, with unresolved D. V lost 3 bases and J lost 0, with 3 bases in between. From germline, CDR1 is MNHEY and CDR2 SMNVEV (reference sequence). The CDR3 consists of 13 residues.

The V call is TRBV24-1, the J call TRBJ1-5, with D tentatively TRBD1 (6 bases). In germline, CDR1 is KGHDR, CDR2 SFDVKD. The CDR3 sequence is 18 residues long. The V gene lost 7 bases and the J gene lost 0 bases, with 21 bases spanning the gap. The CDR3 reads CATSSRTAIMYSNQPQHF. CDR3 in DNA: TGTGCCACCAGCTCCCGGACAGCTATAATGTATAGCAATCAGCCCCAGCATTTT.

This clone has a handful of counts. This rearrangement joins TRBV5-4 to TRBJ1-5, with D possibly matching TRBD1 (5 bases). V lost 4 bases and J lost 1, with 9 bases in between. The length of the CDR3 is 14 residues. Germline V lookup: CDR1 SGHNT, CDR2 YYREEE (reference sequence). CDR3 sequence reads: CASSQQGSNQPQHF. In DNA form, the CDR3 reads TGTGCCAGCAGCCAGCAGGGAAGCAATCAGCCCCAGCATTTT. Filled out from reference TRBV5-4 and TRBJ1-5, the complete variable domain reads ETGVTQSPTHLIKTRGQQVTLRCSSQSGHNTVSWYQQALGQGPQFIFQYYREEENGRGNFPPRFSGLQFPNYSSELNVNALELDDSALYLCASSQQGSNQPQHFGDGTRLSIL.

V is TRBV9 and J is TRBJ1-6, with D tentatively TRBD1 (5 bases). The length of the CDR3 is 14 residues. Per germline, CDR1 SGDLS and CDR2 YYNGEE. Between the trimmed V and J ends, which lost 2 bases and 5 bases, there was a span of 8 bases. CDR3 nucleotide sequence: TGTGCCAGCAGCGTGGGGGGGGATAATTCACCCCTCCACTTT. Its translation: CASSVGGDNSPLHF.

The rearrangement joins TRBV5-6 to TRBJ2-5; possible D gene TRBD2, 6 bases. The CDR3 loop spans 13 amino acids. V dropped 2 bases and J dropped 5 bases, with 10 bases sitting between them. Germline lookup yields CDR1 SGHDT and CDR2 YYEEEE. CDR3 region: CASSLSGVETQYF. CDR3 nucleotide sequence: TGTGCCAGCAGCTTATCGGGGGTTGAGACCCAGTACTTC.

Remarks on this clone: The sample contains more than one DNA sequence encoding this CDR3. V usage is TRBV19 and J usage is TRBJ2-7; 8 bases are a match to TRBD1. V lost 9 bases to trimming and J lost 1 base; unmatched junction nucleotides: 5. Germline V lookup: CDR1 LNHDA, CDR2 SQIVND (reference sequence). The CDR3 has 13 amino acids. The CDR3 protein is CASSGQASYEQYF. The DNA for the CDR3 is TGTGCCAGCTCGGGACAGGCTTCCTACGAGCAGTACTTC.

The chain links TRBV6-5 to TRBJ1-1, with 11 bases fitting TRBD1. The germline V gene encodes CDR1 MNHEY and CDR2 SVGAGI. After removal of 10 bases from V and 5 bases from J, the junction contained 3 bases not matched to a gene. The CDR3 is made up of 12 amino acids. This chain's CDR3 is CATGQGATEAFF. The CDR3 DNA sequence: TGTGCCACCGGACAGGGGGCGACTGAAGCTTTCTTT.

The gene calls are TRBV4-1 and TRBJ1-1; D is uncertain. Germline assignment: CDR1 MGHRA and CDR2 YSYEKL. Deletions cut 3 bases from V and 0 bases from J, with 11 bases between. CDR3 length equals 15 residues. The DNA of the CDR3 is TGCGCCAGCAGCCACCCCCCCACAATGAACACTGAAGCTTTCTTT. This gives the protein CASSHPPTMNTEAFF.

The chain couples TRBV6-5 to TRBJ2-5; 9 bases line up with TRBD1. This CDR3 region has 13 residues. The germline V gene has CDR1 MNHEY and CDR2 SVGAGI. J gave up 5 bases and V 5 bases, and 3 bases lay outside the gene matches. As DNA, the CDR3 is TGTGCCAGCAGTACAGGGGGCTGGGAGACCCAGTACTTC. The encoded protein is CASSTGGWETQYF.

The gene calls are TRBV28 and TRBJ1-2; D is unresolved. Trimming stripped 3 bases from V and 5 bases from J, with 4 bases between. The CDR3 extends over 11 amino acids. CDR1 MDHEN and CDR2 SYDVKM come from the germline V gene. This CDR3 reads CASSLAYGYTF. DNA for the CDR3: TGTGCCAGCAGTTTGGCATATGGCTACACCTTC.

The chain has TRBV6-6 and TRBJ2-1, with TRBD1 matching over 7 bases. This CDR3 has 13 residues. Germline CDR1 and CDR2: MNHNY and SVGAGI (reference sequence). The V and J ends lost 0 bases and 16 bases, in that order; junction bases with no gene match: 9. In DNA, the CDR3 is TGTGCCAGCAGTTACTCGAGAGGGGGCCAACAATTCTTC. It encodes CASSYSRGGQQFF.

This clone was seen only once. The chain uses TRBV5-1 and TRBJ2-1; D is possibly TRBD2 (6 bases). Per germline, CDR1 SGHRS and CDR2 YFSETQ. The V and J ends lost 3 bases and 0 bases respectively, with 13 bases between them. The CDR3 sequence is 16 residues long. The CDR3 nucleotides read TGCGCCAGCAGCTCCAAACGGGGGAGCTCCTACAATGAGCAGTTCTTC. It yields the protein CASSSKRGSSYNEQFF.

V usage is TRBV11-2 and J usage is TRBJ2-7, with TRBD2 identical over 10 bases. The V gene end was trimmed by 3 bases and the J gene end by 3 bases; junction bases not matched to a gene: 2. There are 14 residues in the CDR3. Per the germline V gene, CDR1 is SGHAT and CDR2 is FQNNGV. CDR3 sequence: CASSFSSGGYEQYF. CDR3 sequence (DNA): TGTGCCAGCAGCTTCTCTAGCGGGGGCTACGAGCAGTACTTC.

Only one count was recorded for this clone. V and J are TRBV2 and TRBJ2-3; 7 bases agree with TRBD1. Trimming removed 5 bases from V and 5 bases from J; junction bases left unmatched: 10. The CDR3 extends over 15 amino acids. CDR1 is SNHLY and CDR2 is FYNNEI in the germline V gene. The CDR3 nucleotides are TGTGCCAGCAGTCCGACAGGGAATTATGGAGATACGCAGTATTTT. Encoded protein: CASSPTGNYGDTQYF.

The CDR3 DNA is TGTGCCAGCAGGGACAGGGATTATAATTCACCCCTCCACTTT. Translated, it gives CASRDRDYNSPLHF. J is TRBJ1-6 and V is TRBV27; 8 nucleotides match TRBD1. Germline CDR1 and CDR2: MNHEY and SMNVEV (reference sequence). The junction had 2 bases not matched to a gene; V was cut back by 6 bases and J by 4 bases. CDR3 length equals 14 residues.

The chain employs TRBV7-3 and TRBJ2-2; 8 nucleotides line up with TRBD2. The V and J ends lost 5 bases and 6 bases, in that order; junction bases with no gene match: 8. This CDR3 has 15 amino acids. Germline CDR1 is SGHTA and CDR2 is FQGTGA. The DNA for the CDR3 is TGTGCCAGCAGCGCCCAGGGGACTAGGGCCGGGGAGCTGTTTTTT. Its translation is CASSAQGTRAGELFF.